The 22 T cell receptor beta chains below were found in one sample sequenced in a study of blood T cell repertoires in COVID-19. Method: immunoSEQ multiplex PCR; TCRdb's copy keeps in-frame clones and lacks some. The table shows about 120,000 clones, with less than 90% occurring only once. Specimen: peripheral blood. These receptors were obtained from a man in his 70s who had recovered from COVID-19.

Note on this clone: One end of the junction does not line up with germline, which may come from a read error. This chain connects TRBV7-8 to TRBJ1-4; TRBD1 agrees at 7 bases. Germline V gene sequence: CDR1 SGHVS, CDR2 FQNEAQ. The CDR3 has 16 amino acids. CDR3 loop: CASGLDIGGRGEKLFF. The CDR3, as DNA: TGTGCCAGCGGCTTAGACATAGGGGGCCGGGGTGAAAAACTGTTTTTT.

The chain has TRBV11-1 and TRBJ2-3; 10 positions agree with TRBD1. CDR3 length: 16 residues. Germline V lookup: CDR1 SGHAT, CDR2 FQDESV (reference sequence). V was pared by 5 bases and J by 4 bases, with 9 bases of the junction left unmatched. In DNA form, the CDR3 reads TGTGCCAGCAGCACAAGGGACAGGGGAGTTGCAGATACGCAGTATTTT. It yields the protein CASSTRDRGVADTQYF.

The V call is TRBV5-4, the J call TRBJ2-7; possibly TRBD1 for D (6 bases). The length of the CDR3 is 13 residues. Trimming shortened V by 6 bases and J by 3 bases, and 13 bases separated the two germline ends. The germline CDR1 and CDR2 sequences are SGHNT and YYREEE (reference sequence). The CDR3 nucleotides are TGTGCCAGCAATAACAGGGATAACTACGAGCAGTACTTC. Protein sequence: CASNNRDNYEQYF. Full variable domain (missing parts from reference TRBV5-4 and TRBJ2-7): ETGVTQSPTHLIKTRGQQVTLRCSSQSGHNTVSWYQQALGQGPQFIFQYYREEENGRGNFPPRFSGLQFPNYSSELNVNALELDDSALYLCASNNRDNYEQYFGPGTRLTVT.

The V gene is TRBV5-1, the J gene TRBJ2-5; 11 nucleotides match TRBD2. There are 13 residues in the CDR3. CDR1 and CDR2 from the germline V gene are SGHRS and YFSETQ. The ends lost 3 bases at V and 7 bases at J; junction bases unmatched: 2. The CDR3 reads CASSSTSGGTQYF. CDR3 DNA sequence: TGCGCCAGCAGCTCAACTAGCGGGGGGACCCAGTACTTC. Supplemented by reference TRBV5-1 and TRBJ2-5, the full variable domain reads KAGVTQTPRYLIKTRGQQVTLSCSPISGHRSVSWYQQTPGQGLQFLFEYFSETQRNKGNFPGRFSGRQFSNSRSEMNVSTLELGDSALYLCASSSTSGGTQYFGPGTRLLVL.

The chain employs TRBV5-1 and TRBJ2-7, with TRBD2 matching 8 bases. V lost 3 bases to trimming and J lost 3 bases; unmatched junction nucleotides: 17. Germline lookup yields CDR1 SGHRS and CDR2 YFSETQ. CDR3 length equals 18 residues. CDR3 DNA sequence: TGCGCCAGCAGCTCCTTCTCGGGCGGGGGGCCACTTCTCTACGAGCAGTACTTC. Translating it yields CASSSFSGGGPLLYEQYF.

This CDR3 is CASSTQTGGVNTEAFF. The CDR3 nucleotides are TGTGCCAGCAGCACCCAGACAGGGGGAGTGAACACTGAAGCTTTCTTT. The V and J genes are TRBV9 and TRBJ1-1; 9 bases are a match to TRBD1. With V trimmed by 4 bases and J by 0 bases, 7 bases remained unmatched. The germline V gene encodes CDR1 SGDLS and CDR2 YYNGEE. The CDR3 covers 16 residues.

V is TRBV2 and J is TRBJ1-5, with 7 nucleotides matching TRBD1. V was pared by 5 bases and J by 4 bases, with 8 bases of the junction left unmatched. The CDR3 loop spans 15 amino acids. Germline-derived CDR1 and CDR2 are SNHLY and FYNNEI. The CDR3 region has the DNA TGTGCCAGCAGTACACTCGGACAGGCAAATCAGCCCCAGCATTTT. Protein product: CASSTLGQANQPQHF.

The chain links TRBV2 to TRBJ2-3; 8 bases agree with TRBD1. V shed 2 bases and J 3 bases; nucleotides not matched to a gene: 4. The CDR3 consists of 15 residues. CDR1 is SNHLY, CDR2 FYNNEI, per germline. The CDR3: CASSELDRATDTQYF. The CDR3 DNA is TGTGCCAGCAGTGAACTGGACAGGGCGACAGATACGCAGTATTTT.

V gene TRBV29-1 combines with J gene TRBJ2-3, with unresolved D. Germline V gene data show CDR1 as SQVTM and CDR2 as ANQGSEA. Trimming removed 5 bases at V and 4 bases at J, with 16 bases between. The CDR3 runs to 14 residues. CDR3 nucleotide sequence: TGCAGCGTTACGAAGCCGAGAAACTCAGATACGCAGTATTTT. Translating it yields CSVTKPRNSDTQYF.

V is TRBV11-2 and J is TRBJ2-2; tentative D call: TRBD1 (6 bases). This CDR3 contains 15 residues. Per germline, CDR1 SGHAT and CDR2 FQNNGV. V shed 4 bases and J shed 4 bases, with 13 bases lying between them. CDR3 nucleotide sequence: TGTGCCAGCAGCTCAACCGACAGGATCACCGGGGAGCTGTTTTTT. As protein: CASSSTDRITGELFF. The variable domain in full, with the rest retrieved from reference TRBV11-2 and TRBJ2-2, is EAGVAQSPRYKIIEKRQSVAFWCNPISGHATLYWYQQILGQGPKLLIQFQNNGVVDDSQLPKDRFSAERLKGVDSTLKIQPAKLEDSAVYLCASSSTDRITGELFFGEGSRLTVL.

The chain is built from TRBV5-4 and TRBJ2-7; 8 positions agree with TRBD2. The V gene end was trimmed by 0 bases and the J gene end by 9 bases; junction bases not matched to a gene: 5. The CDR3 is 13 amino acids. The germline V gene has CDR1 SGHNT and CDR2 YYREEE (reference sequence). CDR3 sequence: CASSLVAGRSQYF. Here the CDR3 DNA reads TGTGCCAGCAGCTTGGTAGCGGGGCGTTCGCAGTACTTC.

This sequence joins TRBV6-5 and TRBJ2-1; 10 bases map to TRBD1. The germline V gene has CDR1 MNHEY and CDR2 SVGAGI. This CDR3 contains 15 residues. The V gene end was trimmed by 5 bases and the J gene end by 3 bases; junction bases not matched to a gene: 4. The CDR3 spells CASSMRDRGYNEQFF. The DNA of the CDR3 is TGTGCCAGCAGTATGCGGGACAGGGGCTACAATGAGCAGTTCTTC.

This chain uses TRBV24-1 with TRBJ2-3; D may be TRBD1 (6 bases). Germline CDR1 and CDR2: KGHDR and SFDVKD. The CDR3 length is 11 residues. V lost 8 bases and J 8 bases, leaving 10 bases between the germline ends. Written as DNA, the CDR3 is TGTGCCACCACCTTAGGGGGTACGCAGTATTTT. Translated: CATTLGGTQYF.

The chain joins TRBV6-6 to TRBJ2-2, with TRBD2 matching over 12 bases. This CDR3 is 15 amino acids long. CDR1 and CDR2 (germline): MNHNY, SVGAGI (reference sequence). With 2 bases clipped from V and 8 bases from J, the junction kept 3 bases outside the gene matches. As DNA, the CDR3 is TGTGCCAGCAGTTACCCTAGCGGGGGGGTTGGGGAGCTGTTTTTT. This sequence encodes CASSYPSGGVGELFF.

The J gene is TRBJ1-2, the V gene TRBV2, with D possibly being TRBD1 (6 bases). V gave up 10 bases and J gave up 14 bases, with 23 bases separating them. CDR1 SNHLY and CDR2 FYNNEI come from the germline V gene. CDR3 size: 12 residues. The CDR3 coding sequence is TGTGCCACCATGTTACGCCCTCCGAGGGGGACCTTC. Translating it yields CATMLRPPRGTF.

This clone was counted a single time. V and J are TRBV3-1 (or the pseudogene TRBV3-2) and TRBJ2-3; D may be TRBD2 (7 bases). The CDR3 covers 14 residues. The V gene lost 4 bases and the J gene lost 4 bases, with 12 bases spanning the gap. The germline V gene encodes CDR1 LGHDT and CDR2 YNNKEL (reference sequence). CDR3 in DNA: TGTGCCAGCAGCCCGGGGGGCATCTCAGATACGCAGTATTTT. Its translation: CASSPGGISDTQYF.

V and J are TRBV3-1 (or the pseudogene TRBV3-2) and TRBJ2-1, with 9 bases lining up with TRBD2. This CDR3 is 12 amino acids long. Germline V gene data show CDR1 as LGHDT and CDR2 as YNNKEL (reference sequence). The ends lost 6 bases at V and 10 bases at J; junction bases unmatched: 4. In DNA, the CDR3 is TGTGCCAGCAGGCCGAGCGGGGGGGAGCAGTTCTTC. Its translation: CASRPSGGEQFF.

The chain has TRBV5-1 and TRBJ2-7, with no clear D. The CDR3 runs to 13 residues. The V end was cut by 1 base, the J end by 0 bases, with 5 bases between. Germline CDR1 SGHRS, CDR2 YFSETQ. The CDR3 loop reads CASSLTDSYEQYF. In DNA, the CDR3 is TGCGCCAGCAGCTTGACAGACTCCTACGAGCAGTACTTC. Complete variable domain (other parts from reference TRBV5-1 and TRBJ2-7): KAGVTQTPRYLIKTRGQQVTLSCSPISGHRSVSWYQQTPGQGLQFLFEYFSETQRNKGNFPGRFSGRQFSNSRSEMNVSTLELGDSALYLCASSLTDSYEQYFGPGTRLTVT.

The chain uses TRBV4-3 and TRBJ2-1; 10 bases agree with TRBD2. V was pared by 3 bases and J by 9 bases, with 8 bases of the junction left unmatched. The CDR3 runs to 15 residues. Germline V gives CDR1 LGHNA, CDR2 YSLEER. The CDR3 sequence is CASSQDPRLAGEQFF. CDR3 sequence (DNA): TGCGCCAGCAGCCAGGACCCCAGACTAGCGGGTGAGCAGTTCTTC.

The gene calls are TRBV18 and TRBJ1-1, with D tentatively TRBD1 (5 bases). CDR3 size: 13 residues. Germline lookup yields CDR1 KGHSH and CDR2 LQKENI. Between the trimmed V and J ends, which lost 6 bases and 5 bases, there was a span of 13 bases. CDR3 sequence reads: CASSTAERTEAFF. In DNA form, the CDR3 reads TGTGCCAGCTCGACAGCTGAGAGGACTGAAGCTTTCTTT.

This sequence joins TRBV11-2 and TRBJ2-1, with 7 bases identical to TRBD1. The CDR3 totals 14 residues. V was clipped by 4 bases and J by 8 bases; unmatched bases: 8. From germline, CDR1 is SGHAT and CDR2 FQNNGV. CDR3 in amino acids: CASSSTQGRDEQFF. As DNA, the CDR3 is TGTGCCAGCAGCTCGACACAGGGGCGGGATGAGCAGTTCTTC.

The chain carries TRBV19 and TRBJ1-5; TRBD1 aligns across 8 bases. The length of the CDR3 is 20 residues. Trimming cost V 6 bases and J 0 bases; bases outside gene matches: 19. Germline loops: CDR1 LNHDA, CDR2 SQIVND (reference sequence). In DNA, the CDR3 is TGTGCCAGTAGGTTAAGTACGGTGCAGGGGGCTTCTAATAGCAATCAGCCCCAGCATTTT. It encodes CASRLSTVQGASNSNQPQHF.